This entry is about one T cell receptor (beta chain). Its antigen is not identified. It is unclear where the CDR3 begins or ends on the DNA, so no DNA is shown, and the CDR3 is as TCRdb lists it. The CDR3 extends over 12 residues, inclusive of both ends. The record originates from a study of OX40 agonist ivuxolimab in advanced cancers. At the level of the study: Ivuxolimab, which patients received intravenously every 2 weeks, was dosed at 0.01 to 10 mg/kg. Participants averaged 60 years of age (range roughly 23 to 85) and were 82.7% male. Of the participants, 40% to 50% had some prior anti-PD-1, anti-PD-L1 or anti-CTLA-4 therapy, which was allowed. Findings of the study overall: Among the least clonally expanded were partial responders at 0.1-3.0 mg/kg.

The table came from immunoSEQ multiplex PCR; TCRdb's copy has only in-frame clones and leaves some out. The data contain roughly 80,000 clones, around nine tenths of them singletons. Sequenced here: CD4+ or CD8+ T cells sorted from blood, sampled in a trial of the OX40 agonist ivuxolimab. The sequence was obtained from an adult with an advanced solid tumor such as melanoma, head and neck, liver or kidney cancer. The gene calls are TRBV21-1 and TRBJ1-1. TRBV21-1 is a recognized pseudogene. CDR3 residues: CASSYLCTEAFF.